One sample yielded the 9 T cell receptor beta chains listed below, sequenced in a study of blood T cell repertoires in COVID-19. Clones were read by immunoSEQ multiplex PCR, and TCRdb kept only the in-frame ones, dropping some. The data contain 68,000 or so clones, roughly nine tenths of them singletons. The sample was peripheral blood. The receptors come from a woman between 50 and 59 years old with COVID-19, enrolled during active disease.

The J gene is TRBJ2-1, the V gene TRBV30, with a possible D match to TRBD2 (7 bases). The ends were cut back, 2 bases at V and 4 bases at J, with 18 bases in the middle. The CDR3 length is 16 residues. Germline CDR1 is GTSNPN and CDR2 is SVGIG (reference sequence). CDR3 nucleotides: TGTGCCTGGAGTACCCCGAGGGGGGGAAGGTACAATGAGCAGTTCTTC. Protein sequence: CAWSTPRGGRYNEQFF.

V gene TRBV7-9 combines with J gene TRBJ2-5; D not resolved. The CDR3 totals 15 residues. Germline assignment: CDR1 SEHNR and CDR2 FQNEAQ (reference sequence). Trimming took 4 bases from V and 2 from J, leaving 14 bases between them. In DNA, the CDR3 is TGTGCCAGCAGCTCGCGCGGCAGTTATCAAGAGACCCAGTACTTC. Translation gives CASSSRGSYQETQYF.

The chain has TRBV19 and TRBJ2-5, with D perhaps TRBD1 (6 bases). The ends were cut back, 8 bases at V and 4 bases at J, with 14 bases in the middle. The CDR3 consists of 13 residues. Germline-derived CDR1 and CDR2 are LNHDA and SQIVND (reference sequence). The chain's CDR3 is CASAGGRGETQYF. In nucleotides, the CDR3 is TGTGCCAGTGCTGGGGGCCGGGGAGAGACCCAGTACTTC.

This rearrangement joins TRBV29-1 to TRBJ1-2; no clear D. Deletions cut 6 bases from V and 0 bases from J, with 11 bases between. CDR3 length equals 13 residues. Per germline, CDR1 SQVTM and CDR2 ANQGSEA. The chain's CDR3 is CSVLSPTNYGYTF. CDR3 bases: TGCAGCGTACTATCGCCGACTAACTATGGCTACACCTTC.

The chain links TRBV6-6 to TRBJ1-2; 7 nucleotides line up with TRBD1. Per germline, CDR1 MNHNY and CDR2 SVGAGI (reference sequence). This CDR3 comprises 15 residues. V lost 0 bases and J lost 9; bases outside the gene matches: 10. The CDR3 spells CASSYSGGRGESYTF. CDR3 nucleotides: TGTGCCAGCAGTTACTCGGGCGGCAGGGGGGAGAGCTACACCTTC.

The gene calls are TRBV7-9 and TRBJ2-1, with D perhaps matching TRBD1 (5 bases). CDR1 is SEHNR and CDR2 is FQNEAQ in the germline V gene (reference sequence). CDR3 length: 14 amino acids. Trimming cost V 1 base and J 9 bases, with 13 bases left between them. CDR3 amino acids: CASSLDQGRGEQFF. The CDR3 DNA follows: TGTGCCAGCAGCTTAGACCAGGGAAGGGGTGAGCAGTTCTTC.

J is TRBJ1-1 and V is TRBV7-6, with 8 bases identical to TRBD1. J gave up 2 bases and V 6 bases, and 8 bases lay outside the gene matches. Germline assignment: CDR1 SGHVS and CDR2 FNYEAQ. The CDR3 totals 15 residues. The CDR3 sequence is CASRPSTGANTEAFF. The CDR3 nucleotides read TGTGCCAGCAGGCCCTCGACAGGGGCCAACACTGAAGCTTTCTTT.

The chain has TRBV12-3 or TRBV12-4 and TRBJ2-1; possible D gene TRBD1, 5 bases. This CDR3 has 13 amino acids. V gave up 3 bases and J gave up 5 bases, with 8 bases separating them. CDR3 loop: CASSFTRDNEQFF. Written as DNA, the CDR3 is TGTGCCAGCAGTTTTACCAGGGACAATGAGCAGTTCTTC.

This clone was detected once. The DNA for the CDR3 is TGCAGCGTAGCAACAGGGAACGAGCAGTACTTC. Translating it yields CSVATGNEQYF. The chain employs TRBV29-1 and TRBJ2-7, with D perhaps matching TRBD1 (6 bases). Germline loops: CDR1 SQVTM, CDR2 ANQGSEA. V dropped 6 bases and J dropped 5 bases, with 11 bases sitting between them. The CDR3 sequence is 11 residues long.